This is a list of T cell receptor beta chains from one sample in a study of regulatory T cells in long-lasting Graves disease. Each CDR3 protein gets one entry after TCRdb re-called the multiplex PCR reads with MiXCR. The data contain more than 300,000 distinct CDR3 sequences, around 19% of them singletons. The starting material was peripheral blood mononuclear cells (PBMCs), obtained when the disease was refractory, from a patient treated with antithyroid drugs. These receptors all stem from a female donor with Graves disease. CDR3s include the opening cysteine and the closing phenylalanine or tryptophan. D genes are given only for firm matches. Rows give clone size only sometimes, using once, few, many, or a class for an expanded clone.

v_call	clone_size	j_call	d_call	cdr3_aa	cdr3_nt
TRBV7-2	.	TRBJ2-7	.	CASSFGTGKLYEQYF	TGTGCCAGCAGCTTCGGTACGGGGAAGCTCTACGAGCAGTACTTC
TRBV20-1	.	TRBJ2-5	.	CSARVASRGSETQYF	TGCAGTGCTAGAGTGGCTAGCAGGGGCTCAGAGACCCAGTACTTC
TRBV10-3	.	TRBJ1-1	TRBD1	CATKTDRVRNTEALF	TGTGCCACCAAAACGGACAGGGTGAGGAACACTGAAGCTCTCTTT
TRBV12-3/TRBV12-4	many	TRBJ1-5	.	CASSPRPGTSNQPQHF	TGTGCCAGCAGTCCCCGTCCCGGGACGAGCAATCAGCCCCAGCATTTT
TRBV12-3/TRBV12-4	many	TRBJ1-2	.	CASTLRGDGYGYTF	TGTGCCAGCACGCTTAGGGGGGACGGCTATGGCTACACCTTC
TRBV4-1	.	TRBJ1-1	TRBD1	CASSQGAQGDTEAFF	TGCGCCAGCAGCCAAGGAGCACAGGGGGACACTGAAGCTTTCTTT
TRBV12-3/TRBV12-4	.	TRBJ1-1	TRBD1	CASGQGATEAFF	TGTGCCAGCGGACAGGGGGCGACTGAAGCTTTCTTT
TRBV2	many	TRBJ2-4	.	CASSRDHGSKNIQYF	TGTGCCAGCAGCCGGGACCATGGGTCCAAAAACATTCAGTACTTC
TRBV3-1	many	TRBJ1-1	.	CASSRGPHEAFF	TGTGCCAGCAGCCGAGGACCGCATGAAGCTTTCTTT
TRBV30	.	TRBJ2-2	TRBD2	CAGGVGSNTGELFF	TGTGCCGGGGGGGTCGGATCTAACACCGGGGAGCTGTTTTTT
TRBV7-9	many	TRBJ1-5	TRBD1	CASSLDGDRYQPQHF	TGTGCCAGCAGCTTAGACGGGGACAGATATCAGCCCCAGCATTTT
TRBV5-1	few	TRBJ1-6	.	CASSLSGAGSPLHF	TGCGCCAGCAGCTTGAGCGGGGCTGGATCACCCCTCCACTTT
TRBV30	many	TRBJ2-7	.	CAYGTAVVGEQYF	TGTGCCTACGGGACTGCAGTTGTCGGCGAGCAGTACTTC
TRBV28	many	TRBJ1-4	.	CASSKHDRNEKLFF	TGTGCCAGCAGCAAACACGACCGCAATGAAAAACTGTTTTTT
TRBV30	many	TRBJ1-2	.	CAWSHGGSYTF	TGTGCCTGGTCCCACGGGGGAAGCTACACCTTC
TRBV5-1	.	TRBJ2-2	.	CASSTPGPTNTGELFF	TGCGCCAGCAGCACGCCGGGACCTACAAACACCGGGGAGCTGTTTTTT
TRBV6-5	many	TRBJ1-4	TRBD1	CASSSPTGIREKLFF	TGTGCCAGCAGTTCCCCGACAGGGATACGGGAAAAACTGTTTTTT
TRBV7-9	many	TRBJ2-5	TRBD2	CASSLGGGNQETQYF	TGTGCCAGCAGCTTAGGGGGGGGGAACCAAGAGACCCAGTACTTC
TRBV18	few	TRBJ1-2	.	CASSPPNTKALNYGYTF	TGTGCCAGCTCACCACCCAACACGAAGGCGCTTAACTATGGCTACACCTTC
TRBV6-1	.	TRBJ1-5	.	CASSLPGNQPQHF	TGTGCCAGCAGCCTACCGGGCAATCAGCCCCAGCATTTT